Listed below are T cell receptor beta chains from one sample, sequenced in a study of T cells in Graves' hyperthyroidism and ophthalmopathy. From the multiplex PCR reads, TCRdb called clonotypes with MiXCR, one entry per CDR3 protein. This table holds about 400,000 distinct CDR3 sequences, approximately 14% found once. The sequencing sample was made of blood. These receptors were collected from a young woman with Graves' hyperthyroidism. The CDR3 runs from the conserved cysteine through the conserved F or W. D genes are given only for firm matches. Clone sizes are given selectively: once, few, many, or a class where the clone is expanded.

J | V | length | size | D | DNA | CDR3
TRBJ2-2 | TRBV20-1 | 15 | few | TRBD2 | TGCAGTGCTAGTACTAGCGGGAGTAACACCGGGGAGCTGTTTTTT | CSASTSGSNTGELFF
TRBJ2-2 | TRBV6-2/TRBV6-3 | 17 | many | TRBD2 | TGTGCCAGCAGCCCAGGGAGGGGAGTCTTCCACACCGGGGAGCTGTTTTTT | CASSPGRGVFHTGELFF
TRBJ1-1 | TRBV20-1 | 14 | many | TRBD1 | TGCAGTGCCCCCAAGGGGGCACCGAACACTGAAGCTTTCTTT | CSAPKGAPNTEAFF
TRBJ2-7 | TRBV4-3 | 15 | - | TRBD2 | TGCGCCAGCAGCCAGACCTCCGGGGGGACCTTCGAGCAGTACTTC | CASSQTSGGTFEQYF
TRBJ1-1 | TRBV19 | 13 | few | - | TGTGCCAGTAGAACCAACGCCGACACTGAAGCTTTCTTT | CASRTNADTEAFF
TRBJ2-7 | TRBV6-1 | 14 | many | TRBD1 | TGTGCCAGCAGCGGGACAGTGAGTTCCTACGAGCAGTACTTC | CASSGTVSSYEQYF
TRBJ2-1 | TRBV3-1 | 16 | many | TRBD1 | TGTGCCAGCGCCCGGCTGGGACAGGGGATGGACAATGAGCAGTTCTTC | CASARLGQGMDNEQFF
TRBJ2-7 | TRBV6-1 | 15 | many | TRBD1 | TGTGCCAGCAGCTCACCCCGACAGGGGGCCTACGAGCAGTACTTC | CASSSPRQGAYEQYF
TRBJ2-7 | TRBV11-2 | 16 | many | TRBD2 | TGTGCCAGCAGCCCGATCGCTAGGACTAGCGTCTACGAGCAGTACTTC | CASSPIARTSVYEQYF
TRBJ2-5 | TRBV12-3/TRBV12-4 | 15 | - | - | TGTGCCAGCAGTTTAAGGGGATGGGAGCAAGAGACCCAGTACTTC | CASSLRGWEQETQYF
TRBJ1-4 | TRBV5-1 | 15 | - | - | TGCGCCAGCAGCTTGGGGGGGCAACCTAATGAAAAACTGTTTTTT | CASSLGGQPNEKLFF
TRBJ1-1 | TRBV2 | 14 | many | - | TGTGCCAGCAGACCCACCGGGAGGAACACTGAAGCTTTCTTT | CASRPTGRNTEAFF
TRBJ2-7 | TRBV20-1 | 13 | many | - | TGCAGTGCTAGAGGACAAGGGGAATACGAGCAGTACTTC | CSARGQGEYEQYF
TRBJ2-1 | TRBV3-1 | 13 | few | TRBD1 | TGTGCCAGCAGCCATACAGGGGGCTATGAGCAGTTCTTC | CASSHTGGYEQFF
TRBJ1-5 | TRBV6-5 | 16 | - | - | TGTGCCAGCAGTCCACTCGCCGGGGATAGCAATCAGCCCCAGCATTTT | CASSPLAGDSNQPQHF
TRBJ2-3 | TRBV20-1 | 13 | - | TRBD1 | TGCAGTGCTAGAGTCGAGGGGGCTCATACGCAGTATTTT | CSARVEGAHTQYF
TRBJ1-1 | TRBV7-9 | 13 | few | - | TGTGCCAGCAGCACAGACCCCATTATTGAAGCTTTCTTT | CASSTDPIIEAFF
TRBJ2-5 | TRBV11-2 | 15 | - | - | TGTGCCAGCAGCTTAGTGGTGGGGGTCCGGGAGACCCAGTACTTC | CASSLVVGVRETQYF
TRBJ2-2 | TRBV6-1 | 18 | many | - | TGTGCCAGCAGTGCACTTTCTAGGGAATACGCGAACACCGGGGAGCTGTTTTTT | CASSALSREYANTGELFF
TRBJ1-1 | TRBV7-8 | 15 | - | TRBD1 | TGTGCCAGCAGCTTAGAGGGACAGTTGAACACTGAAGCTTTCTTT | CASSLEGQLNTEAFF
TRBJ2-7 | TRBV19 | 14 | few | TRBD1 | TGTGCCAGTAAGCCGGGACAGGGGACCTACGAGCAGTACTTC | CASKPGQGTYEQYF
TRBJ2-1 | TRBV27 | 15 | once | - | TGTGCCAGCAGTTTTGGGGGGCTCGCCTACAATGAGCAGTTCTTC | CASSFGGLAYNEQFF
TRBJ2-2 | TRBV7-3 | 15 | many | TRBD2 | TGTGCCAGCAGCCCCCCGGGGAGGGGCGCCGGGGAGCTGTTTTTT | CASSPPGRGAGELFF
TRBJ1-5 | TRBV6-2/TRBV6-3 | 12 | many | - | TGTGCCAGCACCTTCGAAGGGCAGCCCCAGCATTTT | CASTFEGQPQHF
TRBJ2-1 | TRBV5-6 | 16 | few | TRBD1 | TGTGCCAGCAGCTTCCCAGGGGGCGACGGGTTAAATGAGCAGTTCTTC | CASSFPGGDGLNEQFF
TRBJ2-1 | TRBV5-1 | 13 | many | TRBD1 | TGCGCCAGCAGCTTGAGGACAGGGGGTGAGCAGTTCTTC | CASSLRTGGEQFF
TRBJ1-2 | TRBV6-1 | 16 | - | - | TGTGCCAGCAGCCCCCGGGGGGGTTCAGGGGTCTGGGGCTACACCTTC | CASSPRGGSGVWGYTF
TRBJ2-5 | TRBV11-2 | 15 | many | TRBD1 | TGTGCCAGCAGCATCGGGACAGTCCATCAAGAGACCCAGTACTTC | CASSIGTVHQETQYF
TRBJ1-1 | TRBV19 | 12 | few | - | TGTGCCAGTAAGGGTCCCGCCCTTGAAGCTTTCTTT | CASKGPALEAFF
TRBJ1-3 | TRBV6-1 | 16 | - | - | TGTGCCAGCAGTTTGGGACTGATGAGCTCTGGAAACACCATATATTTT | CASSLGLMSSGNTIYF
TRBJ1-1 | TRBV6-1 | 15 | - | TRBD1 | TGTGCCAGCAGCTTCCGGGACAGAGCCAACACTGAAGCTTTCTTT | CASSFRDRANTEAFF
TRBJ1-1 | TRBV5-1 | 14 | few | - | TGCGCCAGCAGTCTAAGGGTGAAAGACACTGAAGCTTTCTTT | CASSLRVKDTEAFF
TRBJ2-7 | TRBV5-1 | 15 | many | TRBD2 | TGCGCCAGCAGCTTGGCTAGCGGGATCGGGAACGAGCAGTACTTC | CASSLASGIGNEQYF
TRBJ1-5 | TRBV12-3/TRBV12-4 | 16 | many | TRBD1 | TGTGCCAGCAGGCTACAGGGGGGTCTGGGCAATCAGCCCCAGCATTTT | CASRLQGGLGNQPQHF
TRBJ2-7 | TRBV6-2/TRBV6-3 | 15 | few | TRBD1 | TGTGCCAGCAGCCAACTCCCAGACAGGGCCTACGAGCAGTACTTC | CASSQLPDRAYEQYF
TRBJ1-1 | TRBV27 | 14 | few | TRBD1 | TGTGCCAGCAGTTTACTCCGGGACAGACCTGAAGCTTTCTTT | CASSLLRDRPEAFF
TRBJ2-4 | TRBV27 | 16 | few | - | TGTGCCAGCATGGATCGGGCGGTGGAAAACATGAACATTCAGTACTTC | CASMDRAVENMNIQYF
TRBJ2-7 | TRBV7-9 | 11 | - | - | TGTGCCAGCAGACTCGGGGACGAGCAGTACTTC | CASRLGDEQYF
TRBJ2-7 | TRBV28 | 16 | - | TRBD1 | TGTGCCAGCAGTTCATACACCGGGACAGGGGGCAGGGAGCAGTACTTC | CASSSYTGTGGREQYF
TRBJ2-1 | TRBV2 | 12 | - | - | TGTGCCAGCAGTGGGGGTCAAGCGGAGCAGTTCTTC | CASSGGQAEQFF
TRBJ2-5 | TRBV29-1 | 15 | many | - | TGCAGCGTTGATGGGTCAGGGTGGGGACAAGAGACCCAGTACTTC | CSVDGSGWGQETQYF
TRBJ1-1 | TRBV6-1 | 15 | many | - | TGTGCCAGCAGTGAAGGAGGAGGCATGAACACTGAAGCTTTCTTT | CASSEGGGMNTEAFF
TRBJ2-1 | TRBV20-1 | 16 | many | TRBD2 | TGCAGTGCTAGAGATCTAAAGACTAGCGGGGGGGATGAGCAGTTCTTC | CSARDLKTSGGDEQFF
TRBJ1-1 | TRBV7-9 | 11 | many | - | TGTGCCAGCAGCCCAACAACTGAAGCTTTCTTT | CASSPTTEAFF
TRBJ2-5 | TRBV7-9 | 15 | many | TRBD1 | TGTGCCAGCAGCTTAGCGACAGGGGCGCAAGAGACCCAGTACTTC | CASSLATGAQETQYF
TRBJ2-7 | TRBV20-1 | 15 | many | TRBD1 | TGCAGTGCGACTCGGACAGGGGGCTTGGACTACGAGCAGTACTTC | CSATRTGGLDYEQYF
TRBJ2-7 | TRBV28 | 17 | few | TRBD2 | TGTGCCAGCAGTCCTCCCATGTTCCCGGGAGGCGACTACGAGCAGTACTTC | CASSPPMFPGGDYEQYF
TRBJ2-3 | TRBV12-3/TRBV12-4 | 15 | many | - | TGTGCCAGCAGTTTTCTCAGGGGGGATGCAGATACGCAGTATTTT | CASSFLRGDADTQYF
TRBJ2-1 | TRBV28 | 14 | many | TRBD2 | TGTGCCAGCGTAAAGCGGGGGGGGTCCAATGAGCAGTTCTTC | CASVKRGGSNEQFF
TRBJ1-2 | TRBV4-1 | 13 | - | - | TGCGCCAGCAGCTTAGGGAACATCTATGGCTACACCTTC | CASSLGNIYGYTF
TRBJ2-7 | TRBV5-6 | 14 | - | - | TGTGCCAGCAGCTTGGTTAGCAACACCTACGAGCAGTACTTC | CASSLVSNTYEQYF
TRBJ2-3 | TRBV20-1 | 17 | many | TRBD2 | TGCAGTGCGAGAGACCCGGGACTAGCGTACAGCACAGATACGCAGTATTTT | CSARDPGLAYSTDTQYF
TRBJ2-1 | TRBV11-2 | 12 | many | - | TGTGCCAGCAGCCGGGGAGATAGGGAGCAGTTCTTC | CASSRGDREQFF
TRBJ2-3 | TRBV20-1 | 16 | few | TRBD2 | TGCAGTGCTAGCTTCGGACTAGCGGAGAGCACAGATACGCAGTATTTT | CSASFGLAESTDTQYF
TRBJ2-7 | TRBV6-2/TRBV6-3 | 15 | - | TRBD2 | TGTGCCAGCAGGACCGGGACTAGCGGATCCTACGAGCAGTACTTC | CASRTGTSGSYEQYF
TRBJ1-5 | TRBV4-1 | 16 | - | TRBD1 | TGCGCCAGCAGCCAATCCCCGGGACAGGTCAATCAGCCCCAGCATTTT | CASSQSPGQVNQPQHF
TRBJ2-1 | TRBV7-3 | 13 | few | - | TGTGCCGGGTCTAGGGGCCCCTACAATGAGCAGTTCTTC | CAGSRGPYNEQFF
TRBJ2-7 | TRBV6-5 | 12 | - | - | TGTGCCAGCAGTTATGCGGGGAGCGAGCAGTACTTC | CASSYAGSEQYF
TRBJ1-1 | TRBV12-3/TRBV12-4 | 14 | many | - | TGTGCCAGCAGTTTACCACGGTTGAACACTGAAGCTTTCTTT | CASSLPRLNTEAFF